The 5 T cell receptor beta chains below all came from one sample that was sequenced in a study of blood T cell repertoires in COVID-19. Clones were read by immunoSEQ multiplex PCR, and TCRdb kept only the in-frame ones, dropping some. The sample consists of approximately 300,000 clones, approximately 83% of them appearing once. Input material: PBMCs or T cells enriched from blood (not recorded which). The source is a woman aged 30 to 39 who had recovered from COVID-19.

This clone was observed a single time. V gene TRBV10-2 combines with J gene TRBJ2-1; 8 bases line up with TRBD1. V was pared by 3 bases and J by 5 bases, with 6 bases of the junction left unmatched. The CDR3 spans 15 residues. Per the germline V gene, CDR1 is WSHSY and CDR2 is SAAADI. The CDR3 loop is CASSDKDRANNEQFF. The DNA of the CDR3 is TGCGCCAGCAGTGACAAGGACAGGGCCAACAATGAGCAGTTCTTC.

CDR3 in amino acids: CASSPRRFSTDTQYF. The DNA of the CDR3 is TGTGCCAGCAGCCCACGGAGGTTCAGCACAGATACGCAGTATTTT. This sequence joins TRBV3-1 (or the pseudogene TRBV3-2) and TRBJ2-3; possible D gene TRBD2, 5 bases. CDR3 length: 15 residues. Trimming pared 4 bases from V and 0 bases from J, leaving 11 bases between. The germline V gene encodes CDR1 LGHDT and CDR2 YNNKEL (reference sequence).

This rearrangement joins TRBV7-2 to TRBJ1-6, with TRBD1 matching over 7 bases. CDR1 SGHTA and CDR2 FQGNSA come from the germline V gene. The J segment lost 5 bases and the V segment lost 1 base, leaving 8 bases of the junction unmatched. CDR3 size: 17 residues. CDR3 nucleotides: TGTGCCAGCAGCTTAGTCGCAGGGGGTATGAATAATTCACCCCTCCACTTT. It translates to CASSLVAGGMNNSPLHF.

The table lists this clone with a few counts. The rearrangement uses TRBV18 and TRBJ1-1, with 7 bases matching TRBD1. Losses at the gene ends were 3 bases for V and 6 bases for J; bases not matched to a gene: 13. CDR1 and CDR2 (germline): KGHSH, LQKENI. The CDR3 extends over 16 amino acids. DNA of the CDR3: TGTGCCAGCTCACCGGGGAAGGGGGCGGTTATCTCTGAAGCTTTCTTT. Amino acid sequence: CASSPGKGAVISEAFF. Drawing the rest from reference TRBV18 and TRBJ1-1, the complete variable domain is NAGVMQNPRHLVRRRGQEARLRCSPMKGHSHVYWYRQLPEEGLKFMVYLQKENIIDESGMPKERFSAEFPKEGPSILRIQQVVRGDSAAYFCASSPGKGAVISEAFFGQGTRLTVV.

This chain uses TRBV19 with TRBJ2-7; 7 bases agree with TRBD1. Germline V gene data show CDR1 as LNHDA and CDR2 as SQIVND (reference sequence). The CDR3 is 14 amino acids. J was trimmed by 2 bases and V by 4 bases; bases with no gene match: 5. CDR3: CASSTGQVTYEQYF. Here the CDR3 DNA reads TGTGCCAGTAGTACCGGACAGGTTACCTACGAGCAGTACTTC.